This TCR beta chain was recorded in a study of regulatory T cells in long-lasting Graves disease (dated by TCRdb to about 2021). Regarding the research as a whole: To count as having persistent Graves' disease, a patient had to have received antithyroid drug treatment for over 5 years with TSH receptor autoantibodies remaining persistently positive. Patients with persistent Graves' disease were compared with patients with newly diagnosed Graves' disease using TCR sequencing and RNA sequencing of peripheral blood. The study was registered as a clinical trial and conducted in China. A total of 33 samples underwent TCR sequencing: some 13 from persistent and approximately 20 from newly diagnosed Graves' disease patients. Persistent Graves' disease patients in the clinical cohort had taken antithyroid drugs for roughly ten years on average. Study-wide conclusions, independent of this receptor: Sequencing and analysis were restricted to the TCR beta chain. Compared with newly diagnosed patients, persistent Graves' disease patients had lower TCR Shannon entropy and fewer highly expanded clones, which suggests clonal expansion. TRBV28, TRBJ1-2 and TRBJ2-5 were preferentially used in persistent disease, while TRBV20-1 and TRBJ2-1 were favored in newly diagnosed disease. The study examined only peripheral blood because the primary lesion, thyroid tissue, could not be accessed. As a limitation, the authors acknowledged that the small sample size may reduce accuracy. Patients with persistent disease shared more public clonotypes (under 3,000) than newly diagnosed patients did (roughly 970).

The library was generated by multiplex PCR. Sequencing relied on an Illumina HiSeq 4000. CDR3 regions were amplified by Arm-PCR with iRepertoire HTBI primers to construct TCR beta libraries. Gel purification was performed on PCR products prior to sequencing. The authors processed their data as follows. A total of 60 to 80 TRBV and 14 TRBJ segments were identified across samples and were used for gene usage analysis of CDR3 amino acid clonotypes. Filtered high-quality paired reads were merged into contigs using COPE and FqMerger. BLAST was used to align contigs to the IMGT TRBV, TRBD and TRBJ reference genes, and CDR3 was defined following IMGT. Clonotypes above 0.1% frequency were classified as highly expanded clones. Shannon entropy was used to measure repertoire diversity, and the Gini coefficient was used to measure V-J evenness. A clonotype was considered public if more than one individual shared it. TCRdb reprocessing: public reads trimmed at Q25 with fastp, clones called with MiXCR, in-frame beta chains kept. When rows share a CDR3 protein, they turn into one entry using the most common DNA and genes. In this record, the V and J calls reflect TCRdb's handling and not the investigators' own analysis. The sample data list 700,000 or so distinct CDR3 sequences, and about 30% of these were observed just once. The top ten clonotypes cover under 55% of the sample.

The meaning of the sample's time point label: persistent/refractory GD, antithyroid drugs over 5 years with positive TRAb. RNA was extracted from PBMCs in TRIzol for both TCR sequencing and RNA sequencing. The diagnosis of Graves' disease followed American Thyroid Association guidelines. Recruitment of patients was carried out at an endocrinology department in Xi'an, China. From each patient, approximately 9 milliliters of peripheral blood was collected into an EDTA anticoagulant tube. PBMCs were isolated by Ficoll Paque Plus density gradient separation without further T cell sorting. RNA quality was checked with an Agilent 2100 Bioanalyzer and agarose gel, and concentration with a NanoDrop 2000. A few counts support this clonotype. Its cognate antigen has yet to be identified. Base-call qualities are not available, and no considerably larger clone is one nucleotide away. Trimming accounts for 5 bases at V and 3 bases at J, while the number of junction bases matched to no gene is 2. CDR1 MNHEY and CDR2 SVGEGT are derived from the germline V gene. The CDR3 covers 15 residues, taking in both the cysteine and the phenylalanine. The CDR3 DNA has 45 bases and is translated from base 1.

The sequence was obtained from a female donor with Graves disease. This specimen consisted of peripheral blood mononuclear cells (PBMCs), obtained when the disease was refractory, from a patient treated with antithyroid drugs. The receptor chain draws on TRBV6-2 or TRBV6-3 and TRBJ2-7; TRBD2 aligns with 15 central bases. The sequenced DNA is TGTGCCAGCAGTGGGACTAGCGGGAGGTACTACGAGCAGTACTTC. This yields the protein CASSGTSGRYYEQYF.